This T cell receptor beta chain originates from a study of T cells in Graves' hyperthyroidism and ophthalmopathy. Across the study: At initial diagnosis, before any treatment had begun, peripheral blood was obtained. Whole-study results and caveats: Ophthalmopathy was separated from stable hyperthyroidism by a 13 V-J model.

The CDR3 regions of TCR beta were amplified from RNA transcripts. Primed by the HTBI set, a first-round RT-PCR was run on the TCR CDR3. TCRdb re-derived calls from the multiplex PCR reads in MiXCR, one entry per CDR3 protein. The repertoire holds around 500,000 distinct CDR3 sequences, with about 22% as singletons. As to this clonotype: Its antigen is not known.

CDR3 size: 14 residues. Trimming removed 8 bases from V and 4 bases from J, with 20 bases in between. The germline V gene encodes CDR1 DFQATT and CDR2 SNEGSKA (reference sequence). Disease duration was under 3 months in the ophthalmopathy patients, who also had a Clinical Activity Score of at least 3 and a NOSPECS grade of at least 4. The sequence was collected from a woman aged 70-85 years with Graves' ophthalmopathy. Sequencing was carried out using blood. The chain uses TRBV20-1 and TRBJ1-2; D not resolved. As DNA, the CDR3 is TGCAGTTCCAATACCGGGTCTGGAGCCTATGGCTACACCTTC. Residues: CSSNTGSGAYGYTF.